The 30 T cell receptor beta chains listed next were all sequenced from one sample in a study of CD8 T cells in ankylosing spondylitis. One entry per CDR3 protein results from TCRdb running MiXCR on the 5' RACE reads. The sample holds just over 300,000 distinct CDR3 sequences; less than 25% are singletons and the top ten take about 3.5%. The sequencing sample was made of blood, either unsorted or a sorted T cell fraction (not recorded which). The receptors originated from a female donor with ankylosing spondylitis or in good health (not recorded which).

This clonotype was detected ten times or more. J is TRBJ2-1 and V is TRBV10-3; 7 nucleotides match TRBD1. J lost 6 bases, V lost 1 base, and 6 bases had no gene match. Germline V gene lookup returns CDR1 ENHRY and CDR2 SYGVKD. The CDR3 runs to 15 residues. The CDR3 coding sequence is TGTGCCATCAGTGAGTTCAGGACAGGACCCAATGAGCAGTTCTTC. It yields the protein CAISEFRTGPNEQFF.

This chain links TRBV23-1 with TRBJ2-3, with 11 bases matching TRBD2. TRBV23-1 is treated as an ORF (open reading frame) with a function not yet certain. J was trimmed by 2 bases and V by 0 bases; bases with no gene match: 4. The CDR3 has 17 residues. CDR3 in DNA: TGCGCCAGCAGTCAATCGCCGGGACTAGCGGACACAGATACGCAGTATTTT. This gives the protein CASSQSPGLADTDTQYF.

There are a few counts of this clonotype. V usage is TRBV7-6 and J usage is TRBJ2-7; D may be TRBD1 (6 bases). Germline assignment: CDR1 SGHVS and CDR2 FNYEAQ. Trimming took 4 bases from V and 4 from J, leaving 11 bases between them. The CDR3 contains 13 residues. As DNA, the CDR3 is TGTGCCAGCAGCTACGGGACACTTTACGAGCAGTACTTC. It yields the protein CASSYGTLYEQYF.

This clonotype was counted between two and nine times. Here the CDR3 reads CAISLNVNTEAFF. The CDR3 DNA reads TGTGCCATCAGTTTGAACGTGAACACTGAAGCTTTCTTT. The V gene is TRBV10-3, the J gene TRBJ1-1; D is undetermined. CDR1 is ENHRY, CDR2 SYGVKD, per germline. Trimming pared 5 bases from V and 0 bases from J, leaving 7 bases between. The CDR3 sequence is 13 residues long.

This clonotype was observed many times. The CDR3 sequence is CASTPQGLKAEQFF. In nucleotides, the CDR3 is TGTGCCAGCACCCCCCAGGGGCTGAAGGCTGAGCAGTTCTTC. V and J are TRBV12-3 or TRBV12-4 and TRBJ2-1, with a possible D match to TRBD1 (6 bases). The CDR3 runs 14 residues. The V gene lost 7 bases and the J gene lost 9 bases, with 19 bases spanning the gap.

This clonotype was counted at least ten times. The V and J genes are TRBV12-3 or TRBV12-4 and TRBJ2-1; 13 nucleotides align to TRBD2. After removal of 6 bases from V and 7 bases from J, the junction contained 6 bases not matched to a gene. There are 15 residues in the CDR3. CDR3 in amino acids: CASRSGTSGANEQFF. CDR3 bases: TGTGCCAGCAGATCCGGGACTAGCGGGGCGAATGAGCAGTTCTTC.

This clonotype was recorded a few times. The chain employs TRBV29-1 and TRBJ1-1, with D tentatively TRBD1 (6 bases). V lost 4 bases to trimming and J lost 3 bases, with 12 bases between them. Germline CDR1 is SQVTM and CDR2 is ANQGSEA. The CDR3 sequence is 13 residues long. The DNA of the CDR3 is TGCAGCGTTGCCCTGGGACACGACACTGAAGCTTTCTTT. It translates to CSVALGHDTEAFF. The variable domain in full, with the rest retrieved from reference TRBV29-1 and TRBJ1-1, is SAVISQKPSRDICQRGTSLTIQCQVDSQVTMMFWYRQQPGQSLTLIATANQGSEATYESGFVIDKFPISRPNLTFSTLTVSNMSPEDSSIYLCSVALGHDTEAFFGQGTRLTVV.

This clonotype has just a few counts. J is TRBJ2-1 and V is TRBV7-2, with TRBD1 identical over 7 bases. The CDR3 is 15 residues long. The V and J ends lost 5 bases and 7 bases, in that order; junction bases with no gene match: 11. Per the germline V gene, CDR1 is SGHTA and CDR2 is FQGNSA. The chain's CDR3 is CASSRSRGFGNEQFF. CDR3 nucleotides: TGTGCCAGCAGCCGATCCAGGGGGTTTGGAAATGAGCAGTTCTTC.

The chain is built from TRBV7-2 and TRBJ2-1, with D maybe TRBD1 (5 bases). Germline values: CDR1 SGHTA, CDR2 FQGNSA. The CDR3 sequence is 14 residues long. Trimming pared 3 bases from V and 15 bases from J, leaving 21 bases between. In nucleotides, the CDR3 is TGTGCCAGCAGCTTCCCAGGGATAGGAGAGCACGGGTTCTTC. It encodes CASSFPGIGEHGFF.

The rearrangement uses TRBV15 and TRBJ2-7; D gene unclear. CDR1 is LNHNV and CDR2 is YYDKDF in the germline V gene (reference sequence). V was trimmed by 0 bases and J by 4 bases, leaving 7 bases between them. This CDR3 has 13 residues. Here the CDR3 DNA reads TGTGCCACCAGCAGAGATGCGGTTTACGAGCAGTACTTC. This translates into CATSRDAVYEQYF.

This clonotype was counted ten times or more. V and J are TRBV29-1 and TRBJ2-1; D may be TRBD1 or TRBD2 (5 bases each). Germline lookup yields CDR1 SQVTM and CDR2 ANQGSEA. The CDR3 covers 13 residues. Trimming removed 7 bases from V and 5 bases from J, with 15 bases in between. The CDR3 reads CSGPREGHNEQFF. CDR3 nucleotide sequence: TGCAGCGGCCCTAGAGAGGGGCACAATGAGCAGTTCTTC.

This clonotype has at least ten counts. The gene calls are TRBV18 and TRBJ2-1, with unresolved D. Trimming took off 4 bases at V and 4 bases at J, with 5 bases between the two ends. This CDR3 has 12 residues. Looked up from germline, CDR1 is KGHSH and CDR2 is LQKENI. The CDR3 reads CASSLEYNEQFF. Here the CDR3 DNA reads TGTGCCAGCTCACTCGAATACAATGAGCAGTTCTTC.

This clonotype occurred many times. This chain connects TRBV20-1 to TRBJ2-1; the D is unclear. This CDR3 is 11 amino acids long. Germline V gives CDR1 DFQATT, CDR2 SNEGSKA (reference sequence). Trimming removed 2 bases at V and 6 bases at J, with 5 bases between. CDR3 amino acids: CSARPTNEQFF. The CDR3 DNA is TGCAGTGCTAGACCGACCAATGAGCAGTTCTTC.

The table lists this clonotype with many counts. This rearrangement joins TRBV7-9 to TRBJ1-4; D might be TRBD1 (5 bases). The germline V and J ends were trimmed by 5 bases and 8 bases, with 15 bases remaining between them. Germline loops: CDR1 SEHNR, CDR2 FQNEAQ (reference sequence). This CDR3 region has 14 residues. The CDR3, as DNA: TGTGCCAGCAGCAAAACACAGGCGGGAGAAAAACTGTTTTTT. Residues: CASSKTQAGEKLFF. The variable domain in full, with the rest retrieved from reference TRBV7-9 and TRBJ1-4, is DTGVSQNPRHKITKRGQNVTFRCDPISEHNRLYWYRQTLGQGPEFLTYFQNEAQLEKSRLLSDRFSAERPKGSFSTLEIQRTEQGDSAMYLCASSKTQAGEKLFFGSGTQLSVL.

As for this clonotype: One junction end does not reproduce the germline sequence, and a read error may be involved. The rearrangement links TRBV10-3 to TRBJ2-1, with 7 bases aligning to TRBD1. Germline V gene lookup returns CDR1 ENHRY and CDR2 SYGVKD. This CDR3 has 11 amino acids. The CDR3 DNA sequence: TGTGCCATCACGGACAGGAATGGGCAGTTCTTC. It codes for CAITDRNGQFF.

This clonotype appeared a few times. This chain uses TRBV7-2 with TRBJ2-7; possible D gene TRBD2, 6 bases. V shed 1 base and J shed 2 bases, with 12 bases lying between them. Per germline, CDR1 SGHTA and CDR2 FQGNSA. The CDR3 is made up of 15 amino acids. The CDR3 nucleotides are TGTGCCAGCAGCTTAGTAGGGACTGACACCTACGAGCAGTACTTC. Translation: CASSLVGTDTYEQYF.

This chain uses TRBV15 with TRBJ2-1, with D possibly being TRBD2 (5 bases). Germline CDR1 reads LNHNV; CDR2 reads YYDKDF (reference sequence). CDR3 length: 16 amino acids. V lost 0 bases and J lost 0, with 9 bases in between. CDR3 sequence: CATSRDSASSYNEQFF. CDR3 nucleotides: TGTGCCACCAGCAGAGATAGCGCTAGCTCCTACAATGAGCAGTTCTTC.

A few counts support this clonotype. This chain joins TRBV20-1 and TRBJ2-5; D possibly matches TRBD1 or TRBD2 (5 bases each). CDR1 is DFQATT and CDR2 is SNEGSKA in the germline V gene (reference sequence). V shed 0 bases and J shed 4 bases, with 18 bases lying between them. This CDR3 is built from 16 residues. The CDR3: CSARDTSRDPRETQYF. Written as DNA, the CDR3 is TGCAGTGCTAGAGACACCTCCCGGGACCCCAGAGAGACCCAGTACTTC.

This CDR3 reads CASSQSDGEGTQYF. CDR3 sequence (DNA): TGCGCCAGCAGCCAATCGGACGGTGAAGGGACCCAGTACTTC. The chain combines TRBV4-1 with TRBJ2-5, with D uncertain. The CDR3 is made up of 14 amino acids. Germline CDR1 is MGHRA and CDR2 is YSYEKL. Trimming pared 2 bases from V and 7 bases from J, leaving 14 bases between.

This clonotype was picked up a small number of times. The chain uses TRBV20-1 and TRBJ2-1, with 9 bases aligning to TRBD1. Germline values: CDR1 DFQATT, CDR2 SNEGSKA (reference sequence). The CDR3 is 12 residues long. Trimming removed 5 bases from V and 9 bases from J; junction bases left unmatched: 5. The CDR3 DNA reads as TGCAGTGCTGGACAGGGGACGGGTGAGCAGTTCTTC. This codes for CSAGQGTGEQFF.

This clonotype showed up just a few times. CDR3 bases: TGTGCCATCAACTCAGGGGAAGTGGCTGAAGCTTTCTTT. This sequence encodes CAINSGEVAEAFF. The chain recombines TRBV10-3 with TRBJ1-1; TRBD1 might be the D (6 bases). The V gene's germline CDR1 is ENHRY and CDR2 SYGVKD. Trimming stripped 7 bases from V and 6 bases from J, with 15 bases between. CDR3 length equals 13 residues.

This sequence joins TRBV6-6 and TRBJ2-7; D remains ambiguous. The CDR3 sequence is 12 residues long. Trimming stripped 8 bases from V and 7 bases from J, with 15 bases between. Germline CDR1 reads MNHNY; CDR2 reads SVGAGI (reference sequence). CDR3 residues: CASLTRHREQYF. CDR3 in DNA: TGTGCCAGCCTAACCCGTCATCGGGAGCAGTACTTC.

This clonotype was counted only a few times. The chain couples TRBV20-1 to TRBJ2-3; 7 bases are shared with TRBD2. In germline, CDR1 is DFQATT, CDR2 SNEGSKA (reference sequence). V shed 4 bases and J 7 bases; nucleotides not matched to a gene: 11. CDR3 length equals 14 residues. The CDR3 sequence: CSAIPSGVQYTQYF. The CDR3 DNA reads TGCAGTGCTATACCCAGCGGGGTCCAATATACGCAGTATTTT.

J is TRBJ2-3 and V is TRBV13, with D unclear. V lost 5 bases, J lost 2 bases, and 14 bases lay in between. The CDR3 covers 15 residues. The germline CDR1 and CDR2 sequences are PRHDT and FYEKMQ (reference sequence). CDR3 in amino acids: CASSKMVDNTDTQYF. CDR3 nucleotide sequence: TGTGCCAGCAGCAAGATGGTAGATAACACAGATACGCAGTATTTT.

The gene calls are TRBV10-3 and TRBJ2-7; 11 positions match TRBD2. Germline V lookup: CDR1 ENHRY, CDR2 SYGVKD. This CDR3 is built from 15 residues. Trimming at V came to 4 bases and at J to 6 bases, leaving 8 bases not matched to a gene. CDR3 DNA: TGTGCCATCAGTGCGACTAGCGGGAAAATAGGCGAGCAGTACTTC. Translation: CAISATSGKIGEQYF.

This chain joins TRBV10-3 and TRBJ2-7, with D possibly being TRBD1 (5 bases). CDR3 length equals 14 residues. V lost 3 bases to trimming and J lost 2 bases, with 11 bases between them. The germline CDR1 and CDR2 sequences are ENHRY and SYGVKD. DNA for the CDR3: TGTGCCATCAGTGATTTGCAGGGTACCTACGAGCAGTACTTC. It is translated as CAISDLQGTYEQYF.

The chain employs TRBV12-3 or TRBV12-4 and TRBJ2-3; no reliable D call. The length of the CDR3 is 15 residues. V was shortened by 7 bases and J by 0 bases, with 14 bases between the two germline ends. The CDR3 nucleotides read TGTGCCAGCAACCCATGGGGAACTAGCACAGATACGCAGTATTTT. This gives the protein CASNPWGTSTDTQYF.

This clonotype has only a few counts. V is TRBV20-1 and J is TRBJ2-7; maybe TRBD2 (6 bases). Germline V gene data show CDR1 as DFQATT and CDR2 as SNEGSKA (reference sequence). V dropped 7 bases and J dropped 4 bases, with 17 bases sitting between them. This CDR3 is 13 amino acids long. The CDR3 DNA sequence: TGCAGTGGCGAGTCGGGAGTAGGGTACGAGCAGTACTTC. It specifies CSGESGVGYEQYF.

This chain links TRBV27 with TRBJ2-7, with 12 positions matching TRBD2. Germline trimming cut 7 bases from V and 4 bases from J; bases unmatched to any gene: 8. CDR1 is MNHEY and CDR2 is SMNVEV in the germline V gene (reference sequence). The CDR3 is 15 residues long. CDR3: CASMGSSGRGYEQYF. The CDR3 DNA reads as TGTGCCAGCATGGGATCTAGCGGGAGGGGATACGAGCAGTACTTC.

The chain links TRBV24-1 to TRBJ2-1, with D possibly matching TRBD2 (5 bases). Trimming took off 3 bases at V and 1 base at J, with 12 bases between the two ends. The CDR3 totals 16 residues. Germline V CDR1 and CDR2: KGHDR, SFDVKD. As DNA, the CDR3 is TGTGCCACCAGTGATCCGCGGAGCGGTTCCTACAATGAGCAGTTCTTC. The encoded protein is CATSDPRSGSYNEQFF.